This T cell receptor (beta chain) is from a study of T cell repertoires in cytomegalovirus infection. This clonotype was counted a few times. What it recognizes is unknown. CDR1 MNHNY and CDR2 SVGAGI come from the germline V gene (reference sequence). V was pared by 2 bases and J by 2 bases, with 22 bases between. The CDR3 has 19 amino acids. Each CDR3 protein is one row after TCRdb ran MiXCR on the reads. The sample contains about 700,000 distinct CDR3 sequences, approximately 33% of which appear only once. The sequence derives from a human donor in good health (CMV status not recorded). Some clones in this sample may be carry-over from other donors' samples. The sample in question was cultured PBMCs, obtained from culture after CMV antigen stimulation. This chain connects TRBV6-6 to TRBJ1-3, with D perhaps matching TRBD1 (6 bases). The CDR3 DNA is TGTGCCAGCAGTTACGTAAGGCCCGGACAGCGCTTTCCTGGAAACACCATATATTTT. This sequence encodes CASSYVRPGQRFPGNTIYF.